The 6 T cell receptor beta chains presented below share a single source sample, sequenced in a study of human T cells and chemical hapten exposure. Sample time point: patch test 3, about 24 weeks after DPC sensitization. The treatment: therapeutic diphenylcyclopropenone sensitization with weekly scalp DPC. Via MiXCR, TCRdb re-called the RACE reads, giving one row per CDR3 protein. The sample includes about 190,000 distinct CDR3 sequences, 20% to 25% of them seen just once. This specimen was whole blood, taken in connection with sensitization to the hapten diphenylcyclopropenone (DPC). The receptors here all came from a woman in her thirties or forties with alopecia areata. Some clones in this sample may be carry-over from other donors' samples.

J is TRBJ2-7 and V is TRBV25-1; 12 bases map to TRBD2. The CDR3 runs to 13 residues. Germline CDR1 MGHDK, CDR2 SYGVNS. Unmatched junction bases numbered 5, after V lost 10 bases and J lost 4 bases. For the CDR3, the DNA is TGTGCCACCCGGACTAGCGGGACTTACGAGCAGTACTTC. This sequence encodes CATRTSGTYEQYF.

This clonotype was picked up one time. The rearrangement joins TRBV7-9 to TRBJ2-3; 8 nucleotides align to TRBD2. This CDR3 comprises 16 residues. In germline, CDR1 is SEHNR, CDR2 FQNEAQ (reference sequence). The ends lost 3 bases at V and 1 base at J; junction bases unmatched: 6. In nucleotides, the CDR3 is TGTGCCAGCAGCTTGGCCGGGACTAGAGGCACAGATACGCAGTATTTT. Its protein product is CASSLAGTRGTDTQYF.

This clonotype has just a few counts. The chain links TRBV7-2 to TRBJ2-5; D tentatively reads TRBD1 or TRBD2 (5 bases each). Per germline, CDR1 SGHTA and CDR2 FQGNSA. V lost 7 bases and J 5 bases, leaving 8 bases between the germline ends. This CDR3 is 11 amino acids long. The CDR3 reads CASIEGETQYF. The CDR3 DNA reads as TGTGCCAGCATCGAGGGGGAGACCCAGTACTTC.

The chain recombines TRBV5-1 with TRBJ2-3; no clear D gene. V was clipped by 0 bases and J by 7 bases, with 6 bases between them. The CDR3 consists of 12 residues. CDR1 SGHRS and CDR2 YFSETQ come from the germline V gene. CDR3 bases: TGCGCCAGCAGCTTGGAACAGAATACGCAGTATTTT. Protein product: CASSLEQNTQYF.

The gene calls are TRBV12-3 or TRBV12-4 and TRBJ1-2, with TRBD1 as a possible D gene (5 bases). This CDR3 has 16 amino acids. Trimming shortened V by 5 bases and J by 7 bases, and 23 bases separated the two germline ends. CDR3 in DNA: TGTGCCAGCAGTCGTCCCGGGACGTTCCCGAGGACTGGCTACACCTTC. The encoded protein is CASSRPGTFPRTGYTF.

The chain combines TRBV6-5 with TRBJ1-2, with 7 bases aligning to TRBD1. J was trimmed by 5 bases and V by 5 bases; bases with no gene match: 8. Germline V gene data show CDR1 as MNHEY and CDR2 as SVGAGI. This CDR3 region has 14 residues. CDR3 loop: CASSRGTGDYGYTF. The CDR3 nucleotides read TGTGCCAGCAGTAGGGGAACAGGGGATTATGGCTACACCTTC.